The rows below give T cell receptor beta chains drawn from one sample of a study of shared clonotypes between healthy human individuals. Generated by immunoSEQ multiplex PCR, the TCRdb table keeps only in-frame clones and is missing some. The table lists some 2 million clones, about 95% of them singletons, with roughly 1.2% in the top ten. Sequencing was carried out using naive CD8+ T cells sorted from blood. The receptors originated from a man aged 18 to 29 in good health. Both conserved end residues are trimmed from each CDR3. D genes are given only for firm matches.

TRBJ2-7	NA	TRBV11-2	ASSFKLAGYEQY
TRBJ2-3	NA	TRBV27	ASSLTPLTNSDTQY
TRBJ2-7	TRBD2	TRBV9	ASSQFPGTSGFYEQY
TRBJ1-6	NA	TRBV7-2	ASSLDQGYNSPLH
TRBJ2-1	TRBD2	TRBV19	ASRPPGGRGTYNEQF
TRBJ2-3	NA	TRBV13	ASSLEGQFTDTQY
TRBJ2-1	NA	TRBV6-5	ASRMTIDPNEQF
TRBJ2-6	NA	TRBV5-4	ASSLGEVSGANVLT
TRBJ2-1	NA	TRBV7-3	ASSPSGASYNEQF
TRBJ2-3	NA	TRBV5-6	ASSFRGGGTDTQY
TRBJ2-7	TRBD1	TRBV27	ASSGWTGNYEQY
TRBJ2-1	NA	TRBV28	ASSSNYYNEQF
TRBJ2-5	NA	TRBV25-1	ASSEYWGETQY
TRBJ2-7	TRBD1	TRBV13	ASTGQDAYEQY
TRBJ2-3	NA	TRBV30	ATTGGGSTDTQY
TRBJ1-1	NA	TRBV19	ASSLGTASTEAF
TRBJ2-1	TRBD2	TRBV29-1	SVGPSGRAYNEQF